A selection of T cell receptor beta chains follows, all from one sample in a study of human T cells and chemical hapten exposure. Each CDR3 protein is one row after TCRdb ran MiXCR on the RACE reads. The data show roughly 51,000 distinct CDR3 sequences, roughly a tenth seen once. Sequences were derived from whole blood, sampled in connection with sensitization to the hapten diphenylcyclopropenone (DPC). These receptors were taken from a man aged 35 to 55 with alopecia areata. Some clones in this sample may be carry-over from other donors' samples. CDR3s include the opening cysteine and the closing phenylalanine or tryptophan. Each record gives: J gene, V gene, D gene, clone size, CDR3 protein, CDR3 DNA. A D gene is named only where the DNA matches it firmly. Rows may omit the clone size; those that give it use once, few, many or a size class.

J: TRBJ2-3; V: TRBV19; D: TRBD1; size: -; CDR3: CASSTDDRGTDTQYF; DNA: TGTGCCAGTAGTACGGATGACAGGGGGACAGATACGCAGTATTTT
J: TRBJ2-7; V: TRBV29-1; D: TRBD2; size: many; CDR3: CSVEGVANGRADEQYF; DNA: TGCAGCGTTGAAGGGGTAGCGAACGGGAGGGCCGACGAGCAGTACTTC
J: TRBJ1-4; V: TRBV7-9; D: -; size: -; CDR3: CASSLGGVTTNEKLFF; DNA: TGTGCCAGCAGCTTGGGGGGAGTAACAACTAATGAAAAACTGTTTTTT
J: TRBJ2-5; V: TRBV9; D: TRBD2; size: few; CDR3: CASSVELAEGETQYF; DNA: TGTGCCAGCAGCGTGGAACTAGCGGAGGGGGAGACCCAGTACTTC
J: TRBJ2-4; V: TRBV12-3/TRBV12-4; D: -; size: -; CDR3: CASSLGGTAAKNIQYF; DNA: TGTGCCAGCAGTTTGGGTGGGACGGCGGCCAAAAACATTCAGTACTTC
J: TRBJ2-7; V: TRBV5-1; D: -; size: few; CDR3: CASSGDDYEQYF; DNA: TGCGCCAGCAGCGGGGACGACTACGAGCAGTACTTC
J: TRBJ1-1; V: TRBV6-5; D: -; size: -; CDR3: CASSYSSRRDTEAFF; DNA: TGTGCCAGCAGTTACTCATCCCGAAGGGACACTGAAGCTTTCTTT
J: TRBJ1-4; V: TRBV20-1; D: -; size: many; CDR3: CSTPGPYVLNEKLFF; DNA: TGCAGTACTCCGGGACCGTACGTTCTGAATGAAAAACTGTTTTTT
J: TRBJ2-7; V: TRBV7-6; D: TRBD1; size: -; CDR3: CASSQPGTDYYEQYF; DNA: TGTGCCAGCAGCCAGCCCGGGACAGACTATTACGAGCAGTACTTC
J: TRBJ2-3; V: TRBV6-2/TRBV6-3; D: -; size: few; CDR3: CASSYLSNTDTQYF; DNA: TGTGCCAGCAGTTACCTATCGAACACAGATACGCAGTATTTT
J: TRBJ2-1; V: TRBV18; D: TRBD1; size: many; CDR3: CASSPRTGFEQFF; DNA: TGTGCCAGCTCACCCCGGACAGGGTTTGAGCAGTTCTTC
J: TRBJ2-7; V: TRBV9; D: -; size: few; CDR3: CASSRETDYEQYF; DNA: TGTGCCAGCAGCCGTGAGACTGACTACGAGCAGTACTTC
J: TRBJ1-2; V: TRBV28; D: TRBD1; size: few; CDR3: CASSSGTANYGYTF; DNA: TGTGCCAGCAGTTCCGGGACAGCTAACTATGGCTACACCTTC
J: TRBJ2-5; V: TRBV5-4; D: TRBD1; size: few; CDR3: CASSYEGARGETQYF; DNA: TGTGCCAGCAGCTATGAGGGGGCGCGAGGAGAGACCCAGTACTTC
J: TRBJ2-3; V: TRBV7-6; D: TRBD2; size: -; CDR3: CASSLGPSGNTDTQYF; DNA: TGTGCCAGCAGCTTAGGGCCTAGCGGGAACACAGATACGCAGTATTTT
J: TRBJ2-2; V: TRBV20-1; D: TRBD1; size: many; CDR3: CSALVSPGTARRAGELFF; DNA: TGCAGTGCCCTAGTTAGCCCCGGGACAGCCAGAAGGGCCGGGGAGCTGTTTTTT
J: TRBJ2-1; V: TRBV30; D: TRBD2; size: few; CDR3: CAWSRTRFSNEQFF; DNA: TGTGCCTGGAGCCGGACTAGGTTTTCGAATGAGCAGTTCTTC
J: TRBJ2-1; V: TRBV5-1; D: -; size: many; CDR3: CASTLRGWNEQFF; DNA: TGCGCCAGCACCCTCAGGGGTTGGAATGAGCAGTTCTTC